This is a list of T cell receptor beta chains from one sample in a study of OX40 agonist ivuxolimab in advanced cancers. Clones were read by immunoSEQ multiplex PCR, and TCRdb kept only the in-frame ones, dropping some. Of approximately 91,000 clones listed, 86% are singletons. The material was CD4+ or CD8+ T cells sorted from blood, obtained in a trial of the OX40 agonist ivuxolimab. These receptors all stem from an adult with an advanced solid tumor such as melanoma, head and neck, liver or kidney cancer. The CDR3 runs from the conserved cysteine through the conserved F or W. A D gene is named only where the DNA matches it firmly. Size tells how often a clone was seen (once, few, many) or the class of an expanded clone, and some rows leave it out.

V gene	J gene	CDR3 length	D gene	clone size	CDR3 protein	CDR3 DNA
TRBV7-8	TRBJ1-2	14	TRBD1	once	CASSIDRGNYGYTF	TGTGCCAGCAGCATCGACAGGGGAAACTATGGCTACACCTTC
TRBV28	TRBJ2-7	15	.	.	CASSPGTEPSYEQYF	TGTGCCAGCAGCCCCGGGACCGAACCTTCCTACGAGCAGTACTTC
TRBV2	TRBJ2-3	15	.	.	CASGAGDGNTDTQYF	TGTGCCAGCGGGGCCGGGGACGGAAACACAGATACGCAGTATTTT
TRBV2	TRBJ1-6	13	.	.	CASSGDYNSPLHF	TGTGCCAGCAGTGGGGACTATAATTCACCCCTCCACTTT
TRBV18	TRBJ1-4	15	.	.	CASSPLVVGREKLFF	TGTGCCAGCTCACCACTGGTGGTCGGTCGGGAAAAACTGTTTTTT
TRBV5-1	TRBJ1-5	17	.	once	CASSLEGTQNSNQPQHF	TGCGCCAGCAGCTTGGAAGGGACGCAAAATAGCAATCAGCCCCAGCATTTT
TRBV6-1	TRBJ1-1	13	.	.	CASSDLTGLRAFF	TGTGCCAGCAGTGATCTAACAGGGTTGAGGGCTTTCTTT
TRBV9	TRBJ2-3	16	TRBD2	.	CASSVGGGRTTDTQYF	TGTGCCAGCAGCGTAGGCGGGGGTCGAACCACAGATACGCAGTATTTT
TRBV5-4	TRBJ2-1	13	.	.	CASSLAGRHEQFF	TGTGCCAGCAGCTTGGCCGGGCGCCATGAGCAGTTCTTC
TRBV27	TRBJ1-6	15	.	.	CASSSTGSPNSPLHF	TGTGCCAGCAGCTCTACGGGGTCACCTAATTCACCCCTCCACTTT
TRBV28	TRBJ2-7	14	TRBD1	.	CASGRQGRAYEQYF	TGTGCCAGCGGGAGACAGGGTAGGGCCTACGAGCAGTACTTC
TRBV4-3	TRBJ2-1	14	.	.	CASSPALDYNEQFF	TGCGCCAGCAGCCCGGCACTTGACTACAATGAGCAGTTCTTC
TRBV28	TRBJ1-2	15	.	.	CASSLAGTIRGGYTF	TGTGCCAGCAGTTTGGCCGGGACAATCCGTGGTGGCTACACCTTC
TRBV7-2	TRBJ2-1	17	TRBD2	once	CASSPQTLAGGGNEQFF	TGTGCCAGCAGCCCTCAAACCTTAGCGGGGGGTGGCAATGAGCAGTTCTTC
TRBV30	TRBJ1-2	14	.	.	CAWSVSRDRYGYTF	TGTGCCTGGAGTGTATCGCGGGACCGTTATGGCTACACCTTC
TRBV18	TRBJ2-3	15	.	.	CASSISDRSTDTQYF	TGTGCCAGCTCAATCTCAGACAGAAGCACAGATACGCAGTATTTT
TRBV10-3	TRBJ1-6	14	TRBD1	.	CAISEGDRGSPLHF	TGTGCCATCAGCGAAGGGGACAGGGGTTCACCCCTCCACTTT
TRBV9	TRBJ2-1	15	TRBD1	.	CASSPRGQGSSEQFF	TGTGCCAGCAGCCCCCGGGGACAGGGGTCGAGTGAGCAGTTCTTC
TRBV7-9	TRBJ2-7	14	.	.	CASSLAQGLNEQYF	TGTGCCAGCAGCTTAGCTCAGGGGCTTAACGAGCAGTACTTC
TRBV19	TRBJ1-4	14	.	.	CASNGALTNEKLFF	TGTGCCAGTAATGGGGCTCTTACTAATGAAAAACTGTTTTTT
TRBV7-3	TRBJ1-1	13	.	.	CASSSRMNTEAFF	TGTGCCAGCAGCTCCAGGATGAACACTGAAGCTTTCTTT
TRBV19	TRBJ1-1	13	.	.	CASSLRGTAQAFF	TGTGCCAGTAGTCTCCGGGGAACCGCACAAGCTTTCTTT
TRBV5-4	TRBJ1-4	15	TRBD1	.	CASSRSRDRGEKLFF	TGTGCCAGCAGCCGGAGCCGGGACAGGGGCGAAAAACTGTTTTTT
TRBV5-4	TRBJ1-2	16	.	few	CASSLEPEGGGDGYTF	TGTGCCAGCAGCTTGGAACCCGAGGGTGGAGGGGATGGCTACACCTTC
TRBV11-2	TRBJ2-2	15	TRBD2	.	CASSFSGQNTGELFF	TGTGCCAGCAGCTTTAGCGGGCAGAACACCGGGGAGCTGTTTTTT
TRBV5-4	TRBJ2-2	14	TRBD1	.	CASSAYRGTGELFF	TGTGCCAGCAGCGCCTACAGGGGCACCGGGGAGCTGTTTTTT
TRBV28	TRBJ1-5	15	.	.	CASRQQGSGNQPQHF	TGTGCCAGCAGGCAACAGGGTTCTGGCAATCAGCCCCAGCATTTT
TRBV28	TRBJ2-7	15	TRBD1	.	CASREGQGAAYEQYF	TGTGCCAGCAGGGAAGGACAGGGGGCTGCCTACGAGCAGTACTTC
TRBV9	TRBJ2-5	16	TRBD2	.	CASSPRLAGYSETQYF	TGTGCCAGCAGCCCTCGACTAGCGGGGTATTCGGAGACCCAGTACTTC
TRBV2	TRBJ2-1	11	.	.	CASSEDLSLFF	TGTGCCAGCAGTGAAGACCTTAGTCTGTTCTTC
TRBV6-1	TRBJ2-4	13	.	.	CASRNPGGGIQYF	TGTGCCAGCAGAAACCCCGGGGGTGGCATTCAGTACTTC
TRBV9	TRBJ2-5	14	TRBD1	.	CASSVLGGLETQYF	TGTGCCAGCAGCGTCCTAGGGGGCTTAGAGACCCAGTACTTC
TRBV28	TRBJ2-1	16	TRBD1	.	CASSLGDSGAYNEQFF	TGTGCCAGCAGTCTGGGGGACAGTGGGGCCTACAATGAGCAGTTCTTC
TRBV9	TRBJ1-6	16	.	.	CASSPRQSSYNSPLHF	TGTGCCAGCAGCCCCCGACAGAGCTCCTATAATTCACCCCTCCACTTT
TRBV28	TRBJ2-3	15	.	.	CASSSLGQYTDTQYF	TGTGCCAGCAGCTCCCTCGGACAGTACACAGATACGCAGTATTTT
TRBV19	TRBJ2-1	12	TRBD1	.	CASSPTGDEQFF	TGTGCCAGTAGTCCTACAGGGGATGAGCAGTTCTTC
TRBV9	TRBJ1-2	16	.	.	CASSGWTTPFNYGYTF	TGTGCCAGCAGCGGTTGGACAACGCCTTTCAACTATGGCTACACCTTC